This T cell receptor beta chain was obtained from a study of vaccination and CD4 T cells after COVID-19. Study in general: Sample collection from a few convalescent patients took place at day 14 and days 161 to 241 post-vaccination.

Of note for this clonotype: The target antigen is unknown.

Cultured CD4+ T cell DNA underwent sequencing with the Oncomine TCR Beta short-read assay. TCRdb re-derived calls from the PCR reads in MiXCR, one entry per CDR3 protein. The table records fewer than 25,000 distinct CDR3 sequences, around 33% of them present only once. Time point: late sampling 161 to 241 days after vaccination in a few convalescent patients. Treatment reported: roughly 10-day PBMC culture with coronavirus spike peptide pools or control peptides (ViraFEST assay). Dates of positive PCR ran from March to December 2020, before US Alpha, Beta and Delta variants. CDR3 length: 13 residues. The trim removed 7 bases at V and 4 bases at J, leaving 5 bases unmatched. The germline V gene encodes CDR1 MDHEN and CDR2 SYDVKM.

The sequencing here drew on CD4+ T cells from blood, cultured in vitro, taken about 7 months after SARS-CoV-2 vaccination. J is TRBJ1-1 and V is TRBV28; TRBD1 matches 8 bases. The sequence came from a human donor who had recovered from COVID-19. The CDR3 DNA sequence: TGTGCCAGCACGGACAGGGTGGCCACTGAAGCTTTCTTT. Translation: CASTDRVATEAFF.